The rows below give T cell receptor beta chains drawn from one sample of a study of monozygotic twins with inflammatory bowel disease. TCRdb re-called the 5' RACE reads; one entry per CDR3 protein, DNA not given. Recorded for this sample: more than 300,000 distinct CDR3 sequences. Material for sequencing was blood. Source of these receptors: a human donor with ulcerative colitis or Crohn's disease, or a healthy co-twin of an affected twin (not recorded which). Both conserved end residues are part of each CDR3.

j_call	v_call	cdr3_aa
TRBJ2-3	TRBV5-1	CASSGGQNTDTQYF
TRBJ2-5	TRBV7-9	CASSWGTETQYF
TRBJ2-5	TRBV24-1	CAVSSPQGWRETQYF
TRBJ1-4	TRBV28	CASTKLQGAEKLFF
TRBJ1-4	TRBV27	CASSLSMAKEKLFF
TRBJ2-5	TRBV29-1	CSAHAGGDETQYF
TRBJ1-1	TRBV12-3/TRBV12-4	CASSRSKGPTVNTEAFF
TRBJ2-1	TRBV5-6	CASSFGERSEQFF
TRBJ2-2	TRBV5-1	CASSLGDIYTGELFF
TRBJ2-5	TRBV7-6	CASSPVIQETQYF
TRBJ1-2	TRBV6-5	CASSSTASRVWSDGYTF
TRBJ1-5	TRBV5-6	CASSLEGQGKNQPQHF
TRBJ2-7	TRBV27	CASSLTDYEQYF
TRBJ2-7	TRBV28	CASSLWRLRSYEQYF
TRBJ2-7	TRBV20-1	CSARGDSYLDEQYF
TRBJ1-2	TRBV19	CASSRGALTANYGYTF
TRBJ1-6	TRBV12-3/TRBV12-4	CASSFRRSSPLHF
TRBJ2-3	TRBV19	CASSIDRWRDTQYF
TRBJ2-1	TRBV2	CASRRADLNEQFF